Listed below are T cell receptor beta chains from one sample, sequenced in a study of shared clonotypes between healthy human individuals. Assay: immunoSEQ multiplex PCR; the TCRdb copy retains only in-frame clones and omits some. The sample records roughly 700,000 clones, about nine tenths being singletons. Sequencing was performed on memory CD8+ T cells from PBMCs. The receptor source for this set is a man aged 18 to 35 in good health. Some clones in this sample may be carry-over from other donors' samples. Both conserved end residues are part of each CDR3. A D gene is named only where the DNA matches it firmly.

j_call,v_call,d_call,cdr3_aa,cdr3_nt
TRBJ1-1,TRBV6-5,-,CASSYGSWGSTEAFF,TGTGCCAGCAGTTACGGGTCTTGGGGTTCCACTGAAGCTTTCTTT
TRBJ2-7,TRBV13,TRBD1,CASSSRDRDYEQYF,TGTGCCAGCAGCAGCCGGGACAGGGACTACGAGCAGTACTTC
TRBJ2-7,TRBV27,-,CASSRGGTYEQYF,TGTGCCAGCAGCAGGGGGGGTACCTACGAGCAGTACTTC
TRBJ1-5,TRBV7-8,-,CASSPQEAQASSNQPQHF,TGTGCCAGCAGCCCCCAGGAGGCACAGGCGAGTAGCAATCAGCCCCAGCATTTT
TRBJ1-1,TRBV9,TRBD1,CASSAGTGGVDTEAFF,TGTGCCAGCAGCGCCGGGACAGGGGGCGTGGACACTGAAGCTTTCTTT
TRBJ2-3,TRBV7-9,TRBD1,CASSLGDRGVGADTQYF,TGTGCCAGCAGCTTAGGGGACAGGGGGGTAGGCGCAGATACGCAGTATTTT
TRBJ2-7,TRBV27,-,CASSLLRVPPYEQYF,TGTGCCAGCAGTTTATTAAGGGTACCCCCCTACGAGCAGTACTTC
TRBJ1-2,TRBV5-1,-,CASSLAPDTVYGYTF,TGCGCCAGCAGCTTGGCCCCCGACACCGTCTATGGCTACACCTTC
TRBJ2-7,TRBV11-2,TRBD1,CASSLGVGTGYEQYF,TGTGCCAGCAGCCTAGGGGTGGGGACAGGATACGAGCAGTACTTC
TRBJ2-5,TRBV15,TRBD2,CATSRHRRTSGGGETQYF,TGTGCCACCAGCAGACATAGAAGGACTAGCGGCGGGGGGGAGACCCAGTACTTC
TRBJ2-5,TRBV27,-,CASSLLGGQETQYF,TGTGCCAGCAGTCTTTTGGGGGGCCAAGAGACCCAGTACTTC
TRBJ2-2,TRBV28,-,CASSFRGSGGELFF,TGTGCCAGCAGTTTCAGGGGAAGCGGTGGGGAGCTGTTTTTT